The 5 T cell receptor beta chains presented below share a single source sample, sequenced in a study of human T cells and chemical hapten exposure. TCRdb ran MiXCR on the RACE reads and lists one entry per CDR3 protein. Of tens of thousands of distinct CDR3 sequences in the sample, about a tenth are singletons; the top ten hold roughly 14%. Indicated time point: patch test 1, 2 weeks after DPC sensitization. Treatment noted: therapeutic diphenylcyclopropenone sensitization with weekly scalp DPC. The sample in question was whole blood, obtained in connection with sensitization to the hapten diphenylcyclopropenone (DPC). The origin of the receptors is a woman aged 40 to 55 with alopecia areata. Some clones in this sample may be carry-over from other donors' samples.

This clonotype has ten or more counts. The chain employs TRBV29-1 and TRBJ1-2, with a possible D match to TRBD1 (5 bases). The germline CDR1 and CDR2 sequences are SQVTM and ANQGSEA. Trimming removed 6 bases at V and 2 bases at J, with 10 bases between. The CDR3 loop spans 12 amino acids. CDR3 coding DNA: TGCAGCGTGACCGGGACCAACTATGGCTACACCTTC. Translation: CSVTGTNYGYTF.

This clonotype appeared a few times. V usage is TRBV7-6 and J usage is TRBJ2-7; D remains unclear. CDR1 and CDR2 (germline): SGHVS, FNYEAQ. V was cut by 0 bases and J by 1 base, with 7 bases left in between. This CDR3 contains 14 residues. The CDR3 sequence: CASSLAPGSYEQYF. As DNA, the CDR3 is TGTGCCAGCAGCTTAGCCCCCGGGTCCTACGAGCAGTACTTC.

This clonotype was observed at least ten times. The chain uses TRBV14 and TRBJ2-1; weak D call: TRBD1 (6 bases). Germline V gene sequence: CDR1 SGHDN, CDR2 FVKESK. The CDR3 extends over 16 amino acids. Deletions cut 4 bases from V and 1 base from J, with 14 bases between. The CDR3 reads CASSLQGLSSYNEQFF. CDR3 bases: TGTGCCAGCAGCCTACAGGGTCTTTCGTCCTACAATGAGCAGTTCTTC.

This clonotype was observed many times. This CDR3 reads CASSFGGGVPYEQYF. The DNA of the CDR3 is TGTGCCAGCAGTTTCGGCGGGGGTGTCCCCTACGAGCAGTACTTC. This sequence joins TRBV12-3 or TRBV12-4 and TRBJ2-7; 7 bases fit TRBD2. The length of the CDR3 is 15 residues. The junction had 7 bases not matched to a gene; V was cut back by 3 bases and J by 2 bases.

This clonotype was seen a few times. V gene TRBV7-2 combines with J gene TRBJ2-1; 10 bases map to TRBD2. Germline V gene sequence: CDR1 SGHTA, CDR2 FQGNSA. The CDR3 contains 15 residues. V lost 5 bases to trimming and J lost 8 bases; unmatched junction nucleotides: 9. CDR3 DNA: TGTGCCAGCAGCCCGAGCGGGGGGGCGGTATATGAGCAGTTCTTC. This codes for CASSPSGGAVYEQFF.